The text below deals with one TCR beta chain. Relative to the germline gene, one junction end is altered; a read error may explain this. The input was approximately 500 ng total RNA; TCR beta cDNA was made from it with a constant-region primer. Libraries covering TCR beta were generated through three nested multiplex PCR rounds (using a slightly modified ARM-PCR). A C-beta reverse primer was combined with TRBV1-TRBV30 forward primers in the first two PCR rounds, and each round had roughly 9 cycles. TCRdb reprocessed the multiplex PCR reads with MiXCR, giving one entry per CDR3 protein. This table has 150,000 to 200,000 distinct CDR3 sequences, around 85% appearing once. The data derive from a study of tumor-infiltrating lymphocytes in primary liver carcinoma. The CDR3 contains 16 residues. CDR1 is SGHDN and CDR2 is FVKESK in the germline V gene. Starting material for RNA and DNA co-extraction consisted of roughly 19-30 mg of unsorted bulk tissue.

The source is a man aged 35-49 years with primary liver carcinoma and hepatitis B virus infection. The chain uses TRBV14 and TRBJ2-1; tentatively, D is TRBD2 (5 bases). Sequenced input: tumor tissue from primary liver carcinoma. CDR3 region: CDSSPVARWVKNEQFF. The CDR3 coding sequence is TGTGACAGCAGTCCCGTAGCGAGATGGGTAAAGAATGAGCAGTTCTTC.